The rows below give T cell receptor beta chains drawn from one sample of a study of shared clonotypes between healthy human individuals. TCRdb's copy holds only in-frame clones and misses some; the assay was immunoSEQ multiplex PCR. The data show about half a million clones, around 80% seen once. Sequenced sample: PBMCs. The source is a woman aged 40 to 49 in good health. Some clones in this sample may be carry-over from other donors' samples. CDR3s include the opening cysteine and the closing phenylalanine or tryptophan. A D gene is named only where the DNA matches it firmly. Only some rows state a clone size, as once, few, many or a class for expanded clones.

NA	TRBV6-1	NA	TRBJ2-7	CASSGRQGLSYEQYF	TGTGCCAGCAGTGGAAGACAGGGACTTTCCTACGAGCAGTACTTC
TRBD1	TRBV5-6	NA	TRBJ2-7	CASSLGPGQGLYEQYF	TGTGCCAGCAGCCTGGGGCCGGGACAGGGCCTCTACGAGCAGTACTTC
NA	TRBV30	NA	TRBJ2-2	CAWSARFTGELFF	TGTGCCTGGAGTGCACGTTTCACCGGGGAGCTGTTTTTT
TRBD2	TRBV28	once	TRBJ2-3	CASSSTTSGRILDTQYF	TGTGCCAGCAGTAGCACAACTAGCGGGAGGATTTTAGATACGCAGTATTTT
NA	TRBV11-2	NA	TRBJ1-4	CASSLDPGAWEKLFF	TGTGCCAGCAGCTTAGATCCAGGGGCTTGGGAAAAACTGTTTTTT
NA	TRBV5-5	few	TRBJ2-4	CASSFAGSKTKNIQYF	TGTGCCAGCAGCTTCGCCGGTTCCAAAACCAAAAACATTCAGTACTTC
NA	TRBV7-9	NA	TRBJ2-2	CASSWSPRRGNRAGELFF	TGTGCCAGCAGCTGGTCTCCGCGGAGGGGGAATCGGGCCGGGGAGCTGTTTTTT
TRBD2	TRBV6-5	NA	TRBJ2-5	CASSAPGLAGETQYF	TGTGCCAGCAGTGCCCCAGGACTAGCTGGAGAGACCCAGTACTTC
NA	TRBV6-5	few	TRBJ2-1	CASTRGFYNEQFF	TGTGCCAGCACCCGGGGATTCTACAATGAGCAGTTCTTC
NA	TRBV7-2	NA	TRBJ1-4	CASRTANEKLFF	TGTGCCAGCAGGACAGCTAATGAAAAACTGTTTTTT
TRBD1	TRBV29-1	NA	TRBJ2-3	CSVGPGTGNTDTQYF	TGCAGCGTTGGCCCCGGGACAGGGAATACAGATACGCAGTATTTT
NA	TRBV29-1	NA	TRBJ2-7	CSASTGEFYEQYF	TGCAGCGCATCCACGGGAGAATTCTACGAGCAGTACTTC
NA	TRBV27	NA	TRBJ2-1	CASSLQDSYNEQFF	TGTGCCAGCAGTTTACAGGACTCCTACAATGAGCAGTTCTTC
NA	TRBV6-5	few	TRBJ1-5	CASSYALKGQPQHF	TGTGCCAGCAGTTACGCCCTTAAAGGTCAGCCCCAGCATTTT
NA	TRBV5-1	NA	TRBJ1-1	CASSNPQGLTEAFF	TGCGCCAGCAGCAACCCACAGGGTCTTACTGAAGCTTTCTTT
TRBD1	TRBV7-7	NA	TRBJ1-5	CASSYGQGAGQPQHF	TGTGCTAGCAGCTATGGACAGGGGGCGGGTCAGCCCCAGCATTTT
TRBD2	TRBV7-6	NA	TRBJ2-5	CASSLGLAGGSRETQYF	TGTGCCAGCAGCTTAGGGCTAGCGGGAGGCTCGCGTGAGACCCAGTACTTC
NA	TRBV20-1	NA	TRBJ2-3	CSEKRQDTQYF	TGCAGTGAGAAAAGACAAGATACGCAGTATTTT
NA	TRBV28	few	TRBJ1-2	CASSSPGGSAGYTF	TGTGCCAGCAGTTCACCGGGTGGGTCGGCTGGCTACACCTTC